These 31 T cell receptor beta chains were sequenced from one sample in a study. TCRdb re-called the 5' RACE reads through MiXCR, storing one row per CDR3 protein. This repertoire shows tens of thousands of distinct CDR3 sequences, roughly 30% found once; its top ten account for less than 5%. Sequencing was carried out using tumor-infiltrating memory CD4+ T cells sorted from the breast tumor. Subset denoted: memory CD4+ T cells, CD4+CD45RO+CD25-. These receptors were obtained from a female donor with breast cancer.

V and J are TRBV5-4 and TRBJ1-1; the match to TRBD1 covers 9 bases. V lost 4 bases, J lost 7 bases, and 5 bases stayed unmatched. The CDR3 has 13 amino acids. Per the germline V gene, CDR1 is SGHNT and CDR2 is YYREEE (reference sequence). For the CDR3, the DNA is TGTGCCAGCAGCCCGGGACAGGGCGATGAAGCTTTCTTT. This encodes CASSPGQGDEAFF.

This clonotype was recorded many times. The rearrangement joins TRBV11-2 to TRBJ2-7; unclear D gene. The germline V gene has CDR1 SGHAT and CDR2 FQNNGV. CDR3 length equals 12 residues. V lost 0 bases and J 7 bases, leaving 7 bases between the germline ends. CDR3: CASSLDYWEQYF. The CDR3 DNA is TGTGCCAGCAGCTTAGACTATTGGGAGCAGTACTTC.

As for this clonotype: This could be a read error, since a much larger clone is one nucleotide away. The rearrangement uses TRBV9 and TRBJ2-1, with D uncertain. The V and J ends lost 7 bases and 5 bases respectively, with 13 bases between them. Germline assignment: CDR1 SGDLS and CDR2 YYNGEE. CDR3 size: 13 residues. The CDR3: CASCDGPDNEQFF. CDR3 sequence (DNA): TGTGCCAGCTGCGACGGGCCCGACAATGAGCAGTTCTTC.

As for this clonotype: A read error may explain this, as a much larger clone is one base away. This chain joins TRBV4-3 and TRBJ2-1; 14 positions agree with TRBD2. There are 17 residues in the CDR3. In germline, CDR1 is LGHNA, CDR2 YSLEER. The CDR3 DNA sequence: TGCGCCAACAGCCTTCGGGGGGGGACTAGCGGGAGCAATGAGCAGTTCTTC. It codes for CANSLRGGTSGSNEQFF.

V and J are TRBV24-1 and TRBJ2-3, with D unresolved. Germline V gives CDR1 KGHDR, CDR2 SFDVKD. The CDR3 is made up of 13 amino acids. The germline V and J ends were trimmed by 3 bases and 2 bases, with 5 bases remaining between them. The CDR3: CATSDPHTDTQYF. CDR3 nucleotide sequence: TGTGCCACCAGTGATCCCCACACAGATACGCAGTATTTT.

This clonotype was detected a few times. The rearrangement links TRBV3-1 to TRBJ1-5; TRBD1 aligns across 8 bases. Germline V gives CDR1 LGHDT, CDR2 YNNKEL (reference sequence). This CDR3 comprises 18 residues. V shed 10 bases, J shed 1 base, and the junction held 18 bases outside the gene matches. The CDR3 here is CANHAKTKQGESNQPQHF. CDR3 bases: TGTGCCAACCATGCGAAAACTAAACAGGGGGAGAGCAATCAGCCCCAGCATTTT. Variable domain in full (rest from reference TRBV3-1 and TRBJ1-5): DTAVSQTPKYLVTQMGNDKSIKCEQNLGHDTMYWYKQDSKKFLKIMFSYNNKELIINETVPNRFSPKSPDKAHLNLHINSLELGDSAVYFCANHAKTKQGESNQPQHFGDGTRLSIL.

The genes are TRBV9 and TRBJ2-2; no clear D. The V end lost 4 bases, the J end lost 3 bases, and 10 bases lay between the germline ends. The CDR3 is 14 residues long. Germline loops: CDR1 SGDLS, CDR2 YYNGEE. As DNA, the CDR3 is TGTGCCAGCAGCCCACGGACGCACACCGGGGAGCTGTTTTTT. Its protein product is CASSPRTHTGELFF.

Concerning this clonotype: The junction differs from germline at one of its ends, possibly a read error. The gene calls are TRBV7-9 and TRBJ2-1; possibly TRBD1 for D (6 bases). The CDR3 contains 17 residues. Looked up from germline, CDR1 is SEHNR and CDR2 is FQNEAQ (reference sequence). The CDR3 coding sequence is TGTGCCAGCAGCTTAGCCTTAGGGGGTAGGTCCTACAATGAGCGGTTCTTC. This codes for CASSLALGGRSYNERFF.

This clonotype was seen a handful of times. The chain couples TRBV20-1 to TRBJ1-1, with a tentative D call TRBD1 (6 bases). The CDR3 is made up of 15 amino acids. Germline values: CDR1 DFQATT, CDR2 SNEGSKA (reference sequence). Trimming pared 0 bases from V and 0 bases from J, leaving 11 bases between. CDR3 in amino acids: CSARDPGQMNTEAFF. The CDR3 DNA reads TGCAGTGCTAGAGATCCAGGACAGATGAACACTGAAGCTTTCTTT.

This sequence joins TRBV10-3 and TRBJ2-7, with D possibly TRBD2 on 6 matching bases. There are 15 residues in the CDR3. Per the germline V gene, CDR1 is ENHRY and CDR2 is SYGVKD. With 2 bases removed from V and 2 bases from J, the gap between germline ends came to 13 bases. DNA of the CDR3: TGTGCCATCAGTGAGAACAACCGCGGGGCCTACGAGCAGTACTTC. Encoded protein: CAISENNRGAYEQYF.

The J gene is TRBJ2-6, the V gene TRBV10-3, with a possible D match to TRBD1 (5 bases). This CDR3 has 15 residues. V shed 3 bases and J shed 3 bases, with 9 bases lying between them. Germline-derived CDR1 and CDR2 are ENHRY and SYGVKD. The CDR3 protein is CAISDPGIGANVLTF. CDR3 nucleotides: TGTGCCATCAGTGATCCAGGGATTGGGGCCAACGTCCTGACTTTC.

V is TRBV10-3 and J is TRBJ1-2, with 7 bases lining up with TRBD1. J gave up 8 bases and V 3 bases, and 3 bases lay outside the gene matches. This CDR3 has 12 amino acids. CDR1 and CDR2 from the germline V gene are ENHRY and SYGVKD. The CDR3 spells CAISETGEGYTF. The CDR3 DNA follows: TGTGCCATCAGTGAAACAGGGGAGGGCTACACCTTC.

This clonotype was counted at least ten times. The genes are TRBV5-4 and TRBJ2-5, with D possibly matching TRBD2 (6 bases). V was clipped by 2 bases and J by 2 bases, with 10 bases between them. The CDR3 has 14 residues. Germline V CDR1 and CDR2: SGHNT, YYREEE (reference sequence). The CDR3 sequence: CASSLAAGQETQYF. The CDR3 nucleotides read TGTGCCAGCAGCTTAGCGGCGGGGCAAGAGACCCAGTACTTC. Together with reference TRBV5-4 and TRBJ2-5, the CDR3 gives the full variable domain: ETGVTQSPTHLIKTRGQQVTLRCSSQSGHNTVSWYQQALGQGPQFIFQYYREEENGRGNFPPRFSGLQFPNYSSELNVNALELDDSALYLCASSLAAGQETQYFGPGTRLLVL.

As to this clonotype: The germline gene is not matched at one end of the junction; a read error may be the cause. The chain joins TRBV6-5 to TRBJ1-3; 7 bases match TRBD1. This CDR3 comprises 15 residues. CDR1 and CDR2 (germline): MNHEY, SVGAGI. The CDR3 sequence: CASSRDSFSGNTIFF. In nucleotides, the CDR3 is TGTGCCAGCAGCCGGGACAGCTTCTCTGGAAACACCATATTTTTT.

This clonotype was detected a few times. V usage is TRBV28 and J usage is TRBJ1-1, with TRBD1 matching 10 bases. The length of the CDR3 is 12 residues. Per germline, CDR1 MDHEN and CDR2 SYDVKM. Unmatched junction bases numbered 4, after V lost 4 bases and J lost 11 bases. The CDR3 bases are TGTGCCAGCAGTTCCTCGGACAGGGGGGCTTTCTTT. Its translation is CASSSSDRGAFF.

The chain is built from TRBV6-2 or TRBV6-3 and TRBJ2-1, with 10 bases matching TRBD2. This CDR3 region has 17 residues. Germline lookup yields CDR1 MNHEY and CDR2 SVGEGT. Germline trimming cut 2 bases from V and 0 bases from J; bases unmatched to any gene: 4. The CDR3, as DNA: TGTGCCAGCAGTTACCCAGGACTAGCGGTCTCCTACAATGAGCAGTTCTTC. It encodes CASSYPGLAVSYNEQFF.

This clonotype was found many times. The rearrangement links TRBV12-3 or TRBV12-4 to TRBJ2-7, with a possible D match to TRBD1 (5 bases). Trimming shortened V by 2 bases and J by 7 bases, and 6 bases separated the two germline ends. CDR3 size: 11 residues. Here the CDR3 reads CASSLNREQYF. The CDR3 nucleotides read TGTGCCAGCAGTTTAAACAGGGAGCAGTACTTC.

The chain has TRBV13 and TRBJ1-5; D is unresolved. CDR3 length: 15 amino acids. Per the germline V gene, CDR1 is PRHDT and CDR2 is FYEKMQ (reference sequence). Trimming removed 0 bases at V and 0 bases at J, with 6 bases between. The CDR3: CASSLGINSNQPQHF. CDR3 DNA sequence: TGTGCCAGCAGCTTAGGCATTAATAGCAATCAGCCCCAGCATTTT.

V and J are TRBV5-6 and TRBJ2-3, with D possibly matching TRBD1 (5 bases). V was pared by 0 bases and J by 1 base, with 9 bases between. The CDR3 totals 15 residues. Germline CDR1 SGHDT, CDR2 YYEEEE. The CDR3 DNA sequence: TGTGCCAGCAGCTTGGAGGGGCCCGGCACAGATACGCAGTATTTT. This encodes CASSLEGPGTDTQYF.

The genes are TRBV5-1 and TRBJ1-1; D not resolved. The CDR3 extends over 12 amino acids. Trimming pared 4 bases from V and 5 bases from J, leaving 9 bases between. Germline V gene lookup returns CDR1 SGHRS and CDR2 YFSETQ. In DNA, the CDR3 is TGCGCCAGCAGCGGTAGGGTAACTGAAGCTTTCTTT. Translating gives CASSGRVTEAFF.

V is TRBV4-1 and J is TRBJ2-7; D uncertain. CDR3 length: 15 amino acids. Germline V gives CDR1 MGHRA, CDR2 YSYEKL. V lost 5 bases and J 5 bases, leaving 19 bases between the germline ends. The CDR3 reads CASSILQASNNEQYF. In DNA form, the CDR3 reads TGCGCCAGCAGCATCCTCCAGGCTAGTAATAACGAGCAGTACTTC.

This clonotype was counted at least ten times. The J gene is TRBJ1-2, the V gene TRBV6-5, with D possibly TRBD1 on 5 matching bases. CDR1 and CDR2 from the germline V gene are MNHEY and SVGAGI. This CDR3 region has 14 residues. Trimming removed 5 bases from V and 2 bases from J, with 12 bases in between. The CDR3 region has the DNA TGTGCCAGCAGTCGGGACGGAGGGAACTATGGCTACACCTTC. Its translation: CASSRDGGNYGYTF.

This clonotype was counted ten times or more. The chain is built from TRBV5-1 and TRBJ2-1; D unclear. Per the germline V gene, CDR1 is SGHRS and CDR2 is YFSETQ. V was pared by 4 bases and J by 8 bases, with 13 bases between. CDR3 length: 13 amino acids. The CDR3 nucleotides are TGCGCCAGCAGCCTAACCATGGGCGATGAGCAGTTCTTC. Translating gives CASSLTMGDEQFF.

This clonotype was counted at least ten times. The CDR3 spells CASSQPSSYNEQFF. DNA of the CDR3: TGCGCCAGCAGCCAACCGAGCTCCTACAATGAGCAGTTCTTC. The rearrangement links TRBV4-1 to TRBJ2-1; D is ambiguous. Between the trimmed V and J ends, which lost 2 bases and 0 bases, there was a span of 5 bases. Germline V gene lookup returns CDR1 MGHRA and CDR2 YSYEKL. The CDR3 totals 14 residues.

This clonotype was found a few times. The genes are TRBV29-1 and TRBJ1-5, with unresolved D. The CDR3 extends over 13 amino acids. Deletions cut 5 bases from V and 2 bases from J, with 10 bases between. Germline CDR1 and CDR2: SQVTM and ANQGSEA. CDR3 sequence (DNA): TGCAGCGTTTCTACCGGTGGCAATCAGCCCCAGCATTTT. It translates to CSVSTGGNQPQHF.

This clonotype was seen more than once but under ten times. The V gene is TRBV7-3, the J gene TRBJ2-3; tentative D call: TRBD2 (5 bases). CDR1 is SGHTA and CDR2 is FQGTGA in the germline V gene. The CDR3 is made up of 13 amino acids. V was clipped by 10 bases and J by 2 bases, with 13 bases between them. CDR3 in amino acids: CATSTTFTDTQYF. The CDR3 coding sequence is TGTGCCACTAGCACAACCTTCACAGATACGCAGTATTTT.

This clonotype has a single count. This may arise from a read error, as a much more abundant clone is one base away. The J gene is TRBJ1-1, the V gene TRBV29-1; a weak D match, TRBD1 (5 bases). Germline V gene sequence: CDR1 SQVTM, CDR2 ANQGSEA. This CDR3 has 14 residues. CDR3 coding DNA: TGCAGCGTTCTGGAAAGGGGCATGAACACTGAAGCTTCCTTT. It specifies CSVLERGMNTEASF.

This chain links TRBV21-1 with TRBJ2-4; the table calls TRBD2, which could not be checked here. TRBV21-1 is an annotated pseudogene. The CDR3 length is 16 residues. CDR3 DNA: TGTGCCAGCAGCCCTAGGAGCGGGGGTCCCAAAAACATTCAGTACTTC. Protein product: CASSPRSGGPKNIQYF.

V gene TRBV4-2 combines with J gene TRBJ1-1, with 12 bases aligning to TRBD1. V was clipped by 1 base and J by 5 bases; unmatched bases: 2. Germline CDR1 is LGHNA and CDR2 is YNFKEQ. The CDR3 length is 15 residues. Here the CDR3 DNA reads TGTGCCAGCAGCCAAGGGGACAGGGGGCTTACTGAAGCTTTCTTT. It yields the protein CASSQGDRGLTEAFF.

The rearrangement uses TRBV9 and TRBJ2-1; 9 bases are a match to TRBD2. The CDR3 contains 16 residues. From germline, CDR1 is SGDLS and CDR2 YYNGEE. V shed 0 bases, J shed 5 bases, and the junction held 6 bases outside the gene matches. The CDR3 is CASSVGGSGRNNEQFF. The CDR3 DNA reads TGTGCCAGCAGCGTAGGGGGTAGCGGGAGAAACAATGAGCAGTTCTTC.

The chain carries TRBV30 and TRBJ2-3, with D perhaps TRBD2 (5 bases). With 0 bases removed from V and 1 base from J, the gap between germline ends came to 11 bases. The CDR3 is 15 amino acids. Looked up from germline, CDR1 is GTSNPN and CDR2 is SVGIG (reference sequence). CDR3 amino acids: CAWSVTSTGTDTQYF. CDR3 in DNA: TGTGCCTGGAGTGTAACTAGTACTGGCACAGATACGCAGTATTTT.